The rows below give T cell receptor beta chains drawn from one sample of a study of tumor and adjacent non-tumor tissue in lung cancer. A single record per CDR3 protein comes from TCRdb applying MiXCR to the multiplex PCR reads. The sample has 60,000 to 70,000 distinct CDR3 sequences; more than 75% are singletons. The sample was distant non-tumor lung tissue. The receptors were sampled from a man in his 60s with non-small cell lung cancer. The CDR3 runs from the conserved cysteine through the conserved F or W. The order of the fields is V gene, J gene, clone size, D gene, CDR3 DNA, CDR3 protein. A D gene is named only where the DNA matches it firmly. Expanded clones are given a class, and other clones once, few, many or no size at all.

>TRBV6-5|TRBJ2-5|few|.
TGTGCCAGCAGTCCTATCCCGGGCCTCAGGGAGACCCAGTATTTC
CASSPIPGLRETQYF
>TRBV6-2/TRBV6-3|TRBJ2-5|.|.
TGTGCCAGCAGTTACTCGGGCGTCCCGGGACAAGGATTCGAGACCCAATACTTC
CASSYSGVPGQGFETQYF
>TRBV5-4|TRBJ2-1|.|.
TGTGCCAGCAGCTTACGCTGTTCCAGTGAGCAGTTCTTC
CASSLRCSSEQFF
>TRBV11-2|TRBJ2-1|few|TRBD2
TGTGCCAGCAGCCCCAGTAGCGGGAGGGCCGGGTCCTACAATGAGCAGTTCTTC
CASSPSSGRAGSYNEQFF
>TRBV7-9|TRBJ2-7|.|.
TGTACCAGCAGTTTCAGGACCTCCTACGAGCAGTACTTC
CTSSFRTSYEQYF
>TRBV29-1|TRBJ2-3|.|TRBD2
TGCGGCGTTGAAGGGACTAGCGGGGACCGCGGTACGCAGTATTTT
CGVEGTSGDRGTQYF
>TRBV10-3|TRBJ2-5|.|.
TGTGCCATCAGTGAGTCGAGGACACTAGCAGAGACCCAGTATTTC
CAISESRTLAETQYF
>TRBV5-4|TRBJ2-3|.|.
TGTGCCAGCAGCCAACAGACTAACGCAGATATGCAGTATTTT
CASSQQTNADMQYF
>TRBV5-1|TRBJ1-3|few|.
TGCGCCAGCAGCCAATGCCTGGGACTGACCTCTGGAAACACCATATATTTT
CASSQCLGLTSGNTIYF
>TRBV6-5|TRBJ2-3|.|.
TGTACCAACACCAGAGGTAGAGAGTTCCCCACGCGCATGCGGTATTTT
CTNTRGREFPTRMRYF
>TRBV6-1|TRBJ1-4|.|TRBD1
TGTGCCAGCAGTGTAGGGACAGGTCTGTTTTTT
CASSVGTGLFF
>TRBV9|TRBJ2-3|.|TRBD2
TGTGCCAGTAGTGACGGACTAGCGGGAGCCTCCCGCACAGATACGCAGTATTTT
CASSDGLAGASRTDTQYF
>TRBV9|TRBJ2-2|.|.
TGTGCCAGCAGAGTTCAAGACACCGCGAACACAGGGGAGCTGTTTTTT
CASRVQDTANTGELFF
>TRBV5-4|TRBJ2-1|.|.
TGTGCCAGCAGCTTGGGCGTTACCTACAATGAGCAGTTCTTC
CASSLGVTYNEQFF
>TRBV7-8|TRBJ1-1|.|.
TGTGGCAACAGCCCCTCTCCTCGAGTGGTAAATTTCTTT
CGNSPSPRVVNFF
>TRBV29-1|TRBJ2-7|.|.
TGCAGCGTTGTGCGGGACAGCTCCTACAAACAGCACTTC
CSVVRDSSYKQHF
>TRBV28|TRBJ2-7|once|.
TGTGCCACCGGATTTGCTAGCGACTACGCGCAGTACTTC
CATGFASDYAQYF
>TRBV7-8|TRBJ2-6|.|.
TGTGCCAACAGCGAGAAGCAGGCTGGGGCCAACGTCCTGACTTTC
CANSEKQAGANVLTF
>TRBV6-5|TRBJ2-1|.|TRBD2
TGTGCCAGCGGTACCAGTCGGGCGGGAGTGTACAATGAGCAGTTCTTC
CASGTSRAGVYNEQFF
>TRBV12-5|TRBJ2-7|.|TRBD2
TGTGCTAGTGCTTTGGTGTCTAGCGGCTTTACTACCCACCCGGACGAGCAGTACTTC
CASALVSSGFTTHPDEQYF
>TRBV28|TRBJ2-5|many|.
TGTGCCAGCAGTCTCCGGGACTTTTTAGGGTGGACCCAGTACTTC
CASSLRDFLGWTQYF
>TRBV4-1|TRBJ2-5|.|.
TGCGCCAGCAGCCAAGAAAGGGGGGTATTCAGAGGGGAGACCCGGTACTTC
CASSQERGVFRGETRYF
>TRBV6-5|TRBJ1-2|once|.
TGTGCCAGCAGTTACACTTGGGCCGCGCTGCGGGGCTACACCTTC
CASSYTWAALRGYTF
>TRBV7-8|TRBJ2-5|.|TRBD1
TGTGCCAGTAGCTCTTCCGGGACAGGGCGGGAGACCCAGTACTTC
CASSSSGTGRETQYF
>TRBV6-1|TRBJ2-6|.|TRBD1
TGTGCCAGCAATCAGGGGGCACTCTATGGGGCCAACGTCCTGACTTTC
CASNQGALYGANVLTF
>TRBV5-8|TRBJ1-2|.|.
TGTGCCAGCAGCTTGGAGACTGGGAGGAACTATGGCTACACCTTC
CASSLETGRNYGYTF
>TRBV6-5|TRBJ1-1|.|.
TGTGCCAGCAGTCACGGCGGTCAAGTGTCCACTGAAGCTTTATTT
CASSHGGQVSTEALF
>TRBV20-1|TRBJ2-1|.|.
TGCGGTGCTCCCCGGAGTGGGAGGTTTGTCATTGAGCAGTTCTTC
CGAPRSGRFVIEQFF
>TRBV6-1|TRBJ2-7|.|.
TGTGCCAGGAGTGAAGGACGCCCATACGAGCACTACTTC
CARSEGRPYEHYF
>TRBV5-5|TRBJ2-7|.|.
TGTGCCAGCAGCTTGATGATGAGCGCCTACGAGCACTACTTC
CASSLMMSAYEHYF
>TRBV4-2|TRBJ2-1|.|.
TGTGCCAGCAGCGAAGATCTCCGCCTTCCCGACCAGTTCTTC
CASSEDLRLPDQFF
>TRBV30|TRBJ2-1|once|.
TGTGCCCCGATCGACCTAGTGGAGTGGGGTGAGCAGTTCTTC
CAPIDLVEWGEQFF
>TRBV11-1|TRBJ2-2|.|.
TGTGCCAGAAGCTATACTAGGGTCACAGGGGAGCTGTTTTTT
CARSYTRVTGELFF
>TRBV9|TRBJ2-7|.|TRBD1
TGTGTCAGCTCCCCCGAGGGGGCAGGGTACGAGCAGTACTTC
CVSSPEGAGYEQYF
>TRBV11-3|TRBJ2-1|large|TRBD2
TGTGCCAGCAGCCAGGAAGCGGGAGGTGGCAATGAGCAGTTCTTC
CASSQEAGGGNEQFF
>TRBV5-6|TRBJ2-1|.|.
TGTGCCAATAGCTTGCCGGGTGTTGGGTCCTACAATGAGCAGTTCTTC
CANSLPGVGSYNEQFF
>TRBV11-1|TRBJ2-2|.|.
TGCGCCAGCAGCTATACTAGTGGCGCCGGGGATCTGTCTTTT
CASSYTSGAGDLSF
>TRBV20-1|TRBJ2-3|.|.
TGCAATGCTTATCCGGAGATGGATACGCAGTATTTT
CNAYPEMDTQYF
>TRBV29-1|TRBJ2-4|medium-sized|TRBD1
TGCAGCGACCTTACAGGGGAGATGAACATTCAGTACTTC
CSDLTGEMNIQYF
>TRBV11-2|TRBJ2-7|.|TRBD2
TGTCCCAGCAACGAGGGACTAATCCTAATCGAGCAGTACTTC
CPSNEGLILIEQYF
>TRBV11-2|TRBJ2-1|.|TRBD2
TGTGCCAACAGCGTTAGCGGGAACACCTACAATGAGCAGTTCTTC
CANSVSGNTYNEQFF
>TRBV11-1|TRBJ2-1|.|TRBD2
TGTGCCAGCAGCTCCTCTCTCGGGGGGAGCTACAATGAGCAGTTCTTC
CASSSSLGGSYNEQFF
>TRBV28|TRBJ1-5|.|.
TGTGCTAGCAGTTACGACAGTAGCAATCAGTCCCAGCATTTT
CASSYDSSNQSQHF
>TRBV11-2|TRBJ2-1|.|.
TGTGCCAGCAGCTTACTCCGGAACTCCTACAATGAGCAGTTCTTC
CASSLLRNSYNEQFF
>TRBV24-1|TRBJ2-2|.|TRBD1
TGTGCCACCGGTGATTTGGGACAGGGGACCGGGGAGCTGTTTTTT
CATGDLGQGTGELFF
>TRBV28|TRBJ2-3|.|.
TGTGCCAGCAACCTCCAGGGGAGCGCAAATACGCAGTATTTT
CASNLQGSANTQYF
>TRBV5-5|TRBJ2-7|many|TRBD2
TGTGCCAGCAGCAAAAATCCGGGACTAACCACCTACGAGCAGTACTTC
CASSKNPGLTTYEQYF
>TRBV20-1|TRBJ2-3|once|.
TGCAGTGCCCGAGGGCCCACATATACGCACTATTTT
CSARGPTYTHYF
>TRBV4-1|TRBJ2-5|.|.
TGCGCCAGCAGCAGAGGAATGGGGCAAAGGGGGACCCAGTACTTC
CASSRGMGQRGTQYF
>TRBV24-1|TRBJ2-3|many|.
TGTGCCACCAGTGACCCCACGGACTCATCAGATACGCAGTATTTT
CATSDPTDSSDTQYF
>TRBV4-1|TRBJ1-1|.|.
TGCGCCAGCAGCCAGTCCGAAAAAAGTGAAGCTTTCTTT
CASSQSEKSEAFF
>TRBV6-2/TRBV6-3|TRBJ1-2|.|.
TGTGCCAGCAGATTCCGGGAGGGAAAATTGTTCTATGCCTACACCTTC
CASRFREGKLFYAYTF
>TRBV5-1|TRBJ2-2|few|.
TGCGCCAGCAGCCCCGGTGGGACACAGAACACCGGGGAGCTGTTTTTT
CASSPGGTQNTGELFF
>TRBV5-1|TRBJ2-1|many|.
TGCGCCAGCAGCAAGGACAGTACCTACAATGAGCAGTTCTTC
CASSKDSTYNEQFF
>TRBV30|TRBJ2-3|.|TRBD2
TGTGCCTGGATTGTGGGTCTAGCGGGAGGGCCGGGAGATACGCAGTATTTT
CAWIVGLAGGPGDTQYF
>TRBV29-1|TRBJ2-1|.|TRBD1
TGCAGCGTTGATGGGGGAGACAGGGTGGTGTCCTACAACGAGCAGTTCTTC
CSVDGGDRVVSYNEQFF
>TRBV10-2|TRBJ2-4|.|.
TGCGCCAGCACTGGAGAGGGGGAAGCTAAAAACATTCAGTACTTC
CASTGEGEAKNIQYF
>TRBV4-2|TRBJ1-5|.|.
TGTGCCAGCAGCCAGACTGGGACAAGCAAGCAGCCCCAACATTTT
CASSQTGTSKQPQHF
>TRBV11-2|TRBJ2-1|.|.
TGTGCCAGCAGCTTAGATCGAAATGAGCAGTTCTTC
CASSLDRNEQFF